This is a list of T cell receptor beta chains from one sample in a study of CD8 T cells in ankylosing spondylitis. TCRdb redid the calling of the 5' RACE reads with MiXCR, one entry per CDR3 protein. The sample has 340,000 or so distinct CDR3 sequences; under 15% are singletons. The specimen was blood, either unsorted or a sorted T cell fraction (not recorded which). All receptors derive from a male donor with ankylosing spondylitis or in good health (not recorded which). CDR3s include the opening cysteine and the closing phenylalanine or tryptophan. The order of the fields is V gene, clone size, D gene, J gene, CDR3 DNA, CDR3 protein. A D gene is named only where the DNA matches it firmly. Clone size, where shown, is once, few, many, or a class for clones that have expanded.

v_gene: TRBV20-1
abundance: few
d_gene: NA
j_gene: TRBJ1-1
CDR3nt: TGCAGTGCGAGAACAAAGGGGGACACTGAAGCTTTCTTT
CDR3aa: CSARTKGDTEAFF

v_gene: TRBV11-2
abundance: many
d_gene: NA
j_gene: TRBJ2-7
CDR3nt: TGTGCCAGCGGATCTACCAAGCAGTACTTC
CDR3aa: CASGSTKQYF

v_gene: TRBV5-1
abundance: few
d_gene: TRBD1
j_gene: TRBJ2-7
CDR3nt: TGCGCCAGCAGCTGGACAGGGCAAACCTACGAGCAGTACTTC
CDR3aa: CASSWTGQTYEQYF

v_gene: TRBV29-1
abundance: few
d_gene: NA
j_gene: TRBJ1-2
CDR3nt: TGCAGCGTTGGAGATGGTGTCTATGGCTACACCTTC
CDR3aa: CSVGDGVYGYTF

v_gene: TRBV20-1
abundance: NA
d_gene: NA
j_gene: TRBJ1-4
CDR3nt: TGCAGTGCTAGAGATCGGCTGCAAGAAAAACTGTTTTTT
CDR3aa: CSARDRLQEKLFF

v_gene: TRBV5-1
abundance: many
d_gene: TRBD1
j_gene: TRBJ1-2
CDR3nt: TGCGCCAGCAGCCGGACAGGGGAAGGCTACACCTTC
CDR3aa: CASSRTGEGYTF

v_gene: TRBV14
abundance: NA
d_gene: TRBD1
j_gene: TRBJ1-4
CDR3nt: TGTGCCAGCAGCCCCGACAGGGTCGAAAAACTGTTTTTT
CDR3aa: CASSPDRVEKLFF

v_gene: TRBV4-2
abundance: once
d_gene: TRBD1
j_gene: TRBJ2-7
CDR3nt: TGTGCCAGCAGCCAAGAGTTTTACAGGGGCTACGAGCAGTACTTC
CDR3aa: CASSQEFYRGYEQYF

v_gene: TRBV7-2
abundance: few
d_gene: TRBD1
j_gene: TRBJ1-2
CDR3nt: TGTGCCAGCAGCTTAGCCCAGGGGGCGATTGGGTATGGCTACACCTTC
CDR3aa: CASSLAQGAIGYGYTF

v_gene: TRBV12-3/TRBV12-4
abundance: few
d_gene: NA
j_gene: TRBJ2-7
CDR3nt: TGTGCCAGCAGTTTTGTGGGGTCGGGCTACGAGCAGTACTTC
CDR3aa: CASSFVGSGYEQYF

v_gene: TRBV3-1
abundance: NA
d_gene: TRBD2
j_gene: TRBJ2-5
CDR3nt: TGTGCCAGCAGCCAAGGTCCTAGCGGGAGGGCCAGCCAGACCCAGTACTTC
CDR3aa: CASSQGPSGRASQTQYF

v_gene: TRBV10-3
abundance: few
d_gene: NA
j_gene: TRBJ2-7
CDR3nt: TGTGCCATCAGTTGGCAGGCCACCCACGAGCAGTACTTC
CDR3aa: CAISWQATHEQYF

v_gene: TRBV6-5
abundance: few
d_gene: NA
j_gene: TRBJ2-2
CDR3nt: TGTGCCAGCAGTTCCAGAACTTCCTACCGGGAGCTGTTTTTT
CDR3aa: CASSSRTSYRELFF

v_gene: TRBV7-2
abundance: many
d_gene: NA
j_gene: TRBJ2-3
CDR3nt: TGTGCCAGCAGCTTAGAGCTCGGCTTCTACACAGATACGCAGTATTTT
CDR3aa: CASSLELGFYTDTQYF

v_gene: TRBV2
abundance: few
d_gene: NA
j_gene: TRBJ1-1
CDR3nt: TGTGCCGCTGCACTGGGCGTGGACACTGAAGCTTTCTTT
CDR3aa: CAAALGVDTEAFF

v_gene: TRBV6-5
abundance: NA
d_gene: NA
j_gene: TRBJ2-2
CDR3nt: TGTGCCAGCAGTTATACGCCGATGGGTACCGGGGAGCTGTTTTTT
CDR3aa: CASSYTPMGTGELFF

v_gene: TRBV9
abundance: NA
d_gene: NA
j_gene: TRBJ2-2
CDR3nt: TGTGCCAGCAGCGTAGTTGACAAAGCCTCGAACACCGGGGAGCTGTTTTTT
CDR3aa: CASSVVDKASNTGELFF

v_gene: TRBV11-2
abundance: NA
d_gene: TRBD1
j_gene: TRBJ2-7
CDR3nt: TGTGCCAGCAGCACCACGACAGGGTGGAACGAGCAGTACTTC
CDR3aa: CASSTTTGWNEQYF

v_gene: TRBV6-1
abundance: once
d_gene: TRBD2
j_gene: TRBJ2-1
CDR3nt: TGTGCCAGCCCCGGGACTAGCGGGAATGAGTACAATGAGCAGTTCTTC
CDR3aa: CASPGTSGNEYNEQFF

v_gene: TRBV7-6
abundance: NA
d_gene: NA
j_gene: TRBJ1-1
CDR3nt: TGTGCCAGCAGGGGGCAAGGTGAAGCTTTCTTT
CDR3aa: CASRGQGEAFF

v_gene: TRBV5-1
abundance: many
d_gene: TRBD1
j_gene: TRBJ1-1
CDR3nt: TGCGCCAGCAGCTCGATGACAGGGCGCACTGAAGCTTTCTTT
CDR3aa: CASSSMTGRTEAFF

v_gene: TRBV6-4
abundance: few
d_gene: NA
j_gene: TRBJ2-2
CDR3nt: TGTGCCAGCAGTGACTCAGCGGCGAACACCGGGGAGCTGTTTTTT
CDR3aa: CASSDSAANTGELFF

v_gene: TRBV4-1
abundance: few
d_gene: TRBD2
j_gene: TRBJ2-4
CDR3nt: TGCGCCAGCAGCCACGGTTATAACGTGGGAGGGAACATTCAGTACTTC
CDR3aa: CASSHGYNVGGNIQYF

v_gene: TRBV20-1
abundance: few
d_gene: TRBD1
j_gene: TRBJ2-2
CDR3nt: TGCAGTGCTAGAGAAGGCAGGGGGACCGGGGAGCTGTTTTTT
CDR3aa: CSAREGRGTGELFF

v_gene: TRBV12-3/TRBV12-4
abundance: few
d_gene: TRBD2
j_gene: TRBJ2-2
CDR3nt: TGTGCCAGCAGTTTACCCCCAATACTAGCGGGAGGCCGATATTTAAACACCGGGGAGCTGTTTTTT
CDR3aa: CASSLPPILAGGRYLNTGELFF

v_gene: TRBV27
abundance: few
d_gene: TRBD1
j_gene: TRBJ1-1
CDR3nt: TGTGCCAGCAGCGGGGGGGCAGGGGGCTTTTTCACTGAAGCTTTCTTT
CDR3aa: CASSGGAGGFFTEAFF

v_gene: TRBV6-1
abundance: NA
d_gene: NA
j_gene: TRBJ2-7
CDR3nt: TGTGCCAGCAGTCTCGGGGGCAGGGGGGATTACGAGCAGTACTTC
CDR3aa: CASSLGGRGDYEQYF

v_gene: TRBV20-1
abundance: NA
d_gene: TRBD2
j_gene: TRBJ2-1
CDR3nt: TGCAGTGCTAGAGAAGGGACTAGCGGGAGGGGAAATGAGCAGTTCTTC
CDR3aa: CSAREGTSGRGNEQFF

v_gene: TRBV24-1
abundance: few
d_gene: NA
j_gene: TRBJ2-1
CDR3nt: TGTGCCACCAGTGACCCTCTGTCCGAGCAGTTCTTC
CDR3aa: CATSDPLSEQFF

v_gene: TRBV3-1
abundance: NA
d_gene: TRBD1
j_gene: TRBJ2-5
CDR3nt: TGTGCCAGCAGCCAACAGGGACAGGGGAGAACCCAGTACTTC
CDR3aa: CASSQQGQGRTQYF

v_gene: TRBV12-3/TRBV12-4
abundance: NA
d_gene: NA
j_gene: TRBJ1-1
CDR3nt: TGTGCCAGCAGTCGCAGAGGGGGGGGCACTGAAGCTTTCTTT
CDR3aa: CASSRRGGGTEAFF

v_gene: TRBV11-1
abundance: NA
d_gene: NA
j_gene: TRBJ2-2
CDR3nt: TGTGCCAGCAGCTTAGGAGACAGGGAGCTGTTTTTT
CDR3aa: CASSLGDRELFF

v_gene: TRBV7-2
abundance: many
d_gene: NA
j_gene: TRBJ1-3
CDR3nt: TGTGCCAGCAGCTTAGAGGGCAGGGCAGGAGGAAACACCATATATTTT
CDR3aa: CASSLEGRAGGNTIYF

v_gene: TRBV3-1
abundance: NA
d_gene: TRBD1
j_gene: TRBJ2-5
CDR3nt: TGTGCCAGCAGCCCGGTCCCCCCACAGGGGGAGACCCAGTACTTC
CDR3aa: CASSPVPPQGETQYF

v_gene: TRBV20-1
abundance: few
d_gene: NA
j_gene: TRBJ1-1
CDR3nt: TGCAGTGCTAGGGGCCTAAAGGAGGCTGAAGCTTTCTTT
CDR3aa: CSARGLKEAEAFF

v_gene: TRBV12-3/TRBV12-4
abundance: few
d_gene: TRBD2
j_gene: TRBJ2-7
CDR3nt: TGTGCCAGCATCGCAGGGACTAGCGGGGCTGGCGTCTACGAGCAGTACTTC
CDR3aa: CASIAGTSGAGVYEQYF

v_gene: TRBV12-3/TRBV12-4
abundance: few
d_gene: NA
j_gene: TRBJ1-2
CDR3nt: TGTGCCAGCAGCCCTGCCGGAGCAGAAACTGGCTACACCTTC
CDR3aa: CASSPAGAETGYTF

v_gene: TRBV5-1
abundance: NA
d_gene: TRBD2
j_gene: TRBJ2-5
CDR3nt: TGCGCCAGCAGCTCCCGTAGCGGGAGTACGGAGACCCAGTACTTC
CDR3aa: CASSSRSGSTETQYF

v_gene: TRBV5-1
abundance: NA
d_gene: NA
j_gene: TRBJ1-1
CDR3nt: TGCGCCAGCAGCCAGGACAGAATGAACACTGAAGCTTTCTTT
CDR3aa: CASSQDRMNTEAFF

v_gene: TRBV20-1
abundance: NA
d_gene: NA
j_gene: TRBJ2-1
CDR3nt: TGCAGTGCCAGAGGCCCTTATGAGCAGTTCTTC
CDR3aa: CSARGPYEQFF

v_gene: TRBV12-3/TRBV12-4
abundance: many
d_gene: NA
j_gene: TRBJ1-4
CDR3nt: TGTGCCAGCAGTTCCCTCCCGAGGCAGGCTGAAAAACTGTTTTTT
CDR3aa: CASSSLPRQAEKLFF

v_gene: TRBV5-1
abundance: few
d_gene: NA
j_gene: TRBJ1-1
CDR3nt: TGCGCCAGCAGCTTGGGACTGGACAGATGGTTATTGAACACTGAAGCTTTCTTT
CDR3aa: CASSLGLDRWLLNTEAFF

v_gene: TRBV15
abundance: NA
d_gene: NA
j_gene: TRBJ1-1
CDR3nt: TGTGCCACCAGCAGTGGGACGGCCGGAGGGGAAGCTTTCTTT
CDR3aa: CATSSGTAGGEAFF

v_gene: TRBV20-1
abundance: few
d_gene: TRBD2
j_gene: TRBJ2-1
CDR3nt: TGCAAGAGCGGGGGGGCATACGAGCAGTTCTTC
CDR3aa: CKSGGAYEQFF

v_gene: TRBV5-1
abundance: NA
d_gene: NA
j_gene: TRBJ2-5
CDR3nt: TGCGCCAGCAGAAGGGAAGAGACCCAGTACTTC
CDR3aa: CASRREETQYF

v_gene: TRBV12-5
abundance: many
d_gene: NA
j_gene: TRBJ2-7
CDR3nt: NA
CDR3aa: CASGLGMGQGTYEQYF

v_gene: TRBV3-1
abundance: NA
d_gene: NA
j_gene: TRBJ2-1
CDR3nt: TGTGCCAGCAGCCAAACTGATTCCTTAGGCCTTGGCTTC
CDR3aa: CASSQTDSLGLGF

v_gene: TRBV20-1
abundance: NA
d_gene: NA
j_gene: TRBJ1-1
CDR3nt: TGCAGTGTTACGACAGCCATGAACACTGAAGCTTTCTTT
CDR3aa: CSVTTAMNTEAFF

v_gene: TRBV14
abundance: many
d_gene: TRBD2
j_gene: TRBJ2-4
CDR3nt: TGTGCCAGCAGCCAAGATGGATTCGGGCTAGCGGGGCCCCATAAAACGGCCAAAAACATTCAGTACTTC
CDR3aa: CASSQDGFGLAGPHKTAKNIQYF

v_gene: TRBV12-3/TRBV12-4
abundance: NA
d_gene: NA
j_gene: TRBJ1-3
CDR3nt: TGTGCCAGCAGCAAGGGAGGAGGCTCTGGAAACACCATATATTTT
CDR3aa: CASSKGGGSGNTIYF

v_gene: TRBV7-2
abundance: NA
d_gene: TRBD1
j_gene: TRBJ1-2
CDR3nt: TGTGCCAGCAGCTTAGATTACCAGGGGGTCTATGGCTACACCTTC
CDR3aa: CASSLDYQGVYGYTF

v_gene: TRBV2
abundance: NA
d_gene: NA
j_gene: TRBJ2-2
CDR3nt: TGTGCCAGCAGTCCTCGGGACTTAATCACCGGGGAGCTGTTTTTT
CDR3aa: CASSPRDLITGELFF

v_gene: TRBV25-1
abundance: NA
d_gene: TRBD2
j_gene: TRBJ2-3
CDR3nt: TGTGCCAGCAGTGGCTTTAGCGGGAGCCCAGATACGCAGTATTTT
CDR3aa: CASSGFSGSPDTQYF